These T cell receptor beta chains were read from a single sample in a study of radiation and T cells in renal cell carcinoma. Using immunoSEQ multiplex PCR, the repertoire was profiled, and TCRdb retains in-frame clones only, with some absent. Of approximately 170,000 clones listed, roughly nine tenths are singletons. Sequencing was performed on blood, taken from a patient whose treatment included radiotherapy and nephrectomy. The receptor set was obtained from a woman between 45 and 65 years old with renal cell carcinoma. The CDR3 runs from the conserved cysteine through the conserved F or W. D genes are given only for firm matches. Size is stated for part of the rows, as once, few or many counts, or as a class when the clone is expanded.

d_gene | j_gene | v_gene | abundance | CDR3aa | CDR3nt
TRBD2 | TRBJ2-7 | TRBV11-3 | . | CASSLDSTSGGLGHYEQYF | TGTGCCAGCAGCTTAGATTCGACTAGCGGGGGGCTCGGGCACTACGAGCAGTACTTC
TRBD1 | TRBJ2-7 | TRBV4-1 | . | CASSRTGLYEQYF | TGCGCCAGCAGCCGGACAGGGCTCTACGAGCAGTACTTC
TRBD2 | TRBJ2-3 | TRBV18 | . | CASSAIAGGPTDTQYF | TGTGCCAGCTCAGCAATAGCGGGGGGGCCGACAGATACGCAGTATTTT
TRBD2 | TRBJ2-1 | TRBV18 | . | CASFDGGASYNEQFF | TGTGCCAGTTTTGACGGGGGGGCGTCCTACAATGAGCAGTTCTTC
TRBD1 | TRBJ1-5 | TRBV5-1 | . | CASSPQGYSNQPQHF | TGCGCCAGCAGCCCACAGGGGTATAGCAATCAGCCCCAGCATTTT
. | TRBJ2-3 | TRBV18 | . | CASSPRTPGSTDTQYF | TGTGCCAGCTCACCAAGGACCCCGGGCAGCACAGATACGCAGTATTTT
TRBD1 | TRBJ1-3 | TRBV7-9 | few | CASSLRGPGNTIYF | TGTGCCAGCAGCCTAAGGGGGCCTGGAAACACCATATATTTT
. | TRBJ1-4 | TRBV5-1 | . | CASSFAAAANEKLFF | TGCGCCAGCAGCTTCGCGGCGGCAGCTAATGAAAAACTGTTTTTT
TRBD1 | TRBJ2-7 | TRBV18 | . | CASSPGTGSYEQYF | TGTGCCAGCTCACCCGGGACAGGATCCTACGAGCAGTACTTC
. | TRBJ2-2 | TRBV11-2 | . | CASNTPGGELFF | TGTGCCAGCAACACCCCAGGGGGGGAGCTGTTTTTT
TRBD1 | TRBJ1-6 | TRBV5-1 | . | CASSLAGQGVYNSPLHF | TGCGCCAGCAGCTTGGCTGGCCAGGGGGTTTATAATTCACCCCTCCACTTT
. | TRBJ1-4 | TRBV9 | . | CASSGAGEEKLFF | TGTGCCAGCAGCGGGGCCGGGGAAGAAAAACTGTTTTTT
TRBD1 | TRBJ1-2 | TRBV7-6 | . | CASSRTGTGEPYGYTF | TGTGCCAGCAGCCGAACCGGGACAGGGGAACCGTATGGCTACACCTTC
TRBD1 | TRBJ1-2 | TRBV5-6 | . | CASSRDRANYGYTF | TGTGCCAGCAGCCGGGACAGGGCTAACTATGGCTACACCTTC
TRBD1 | TRBJ1-1 | TRBV6-1 | . | CASSETGAYTEAFF | TGTGCCAGCAGTGAGACAGGGGCGTACACTGAAGCTTTCTTT
TRBD2 | TRBJ2-3 | TRBV13 | . | CASSRRLAGTSTDTQYF | TGTGCCAGCAGCCGGAGACTAGCGGGGACTAGCACAGATACGCAGTATTTT
. | TRBJ2-3 | TRBV6-6 | once | CASSTDYATQYF | TGTGCCAGCAGTACGGACTACGCCACGCAGTATTTT
. | TRBJ1-1 | TRBV7-6 | . | CASSLGVGSEAFF | TGTGCCAGCAGCTTAGGAGTAGGCTCCGAAGCTTTCTTT
. | TRBJ2-1 | TRBV30 | . | CAWRQGLLLSEQFF | TGTGCCTGGAGGCAGGGCCTTTTACTAAGTGAGCAGTTCTTC
. | TRBJ2-7 | TRBV30 | . | CAWGKAGGYHPNYEQYF | TGTGCCTGGGGGAAGGCTGGGGGGTACCACCCTAACTACGAGCAGTACTTC
. | TRBJ2-7 | TRBV7-2 | . | CASSLGVATYEQYF | TGTGCCAGCAGCTTAGGAGTGGCGACCTACGAGCAGTACTTC
TRBD2 | TRBJ2-6 | TRBV15 | . | CATSRDGGGTLSGANVLTF | TGTGCCACCAGCAGAGATGGGGGGGGAACCCTCTCTGGGGCCAACGTCCTGACTTTC
. | TRBJ2-7 | TRBV6-1 | . | CASSEVKGAYEQYF | TGTGCCAGCAGTGAAGTTAAGGGGGCCTACGAGCAGTACTTC
. | TRBJ1-1 | TRBV6-5 | . | CASRGRAPANTEAFF | TGTGCCAGCAGGGGTAGGGCCCCGGCGAACACTGAAGCTTTCTTT
. | TRBJ1-5 | TRBV18 | . | CASSTDRNQPQHF | TGTGCCAGCTCAACGGACAGAAATCAGCCCCAGCATTTT
. | TRBJ2-5 | TRBV5-1 | once | CASSLAGPGIPVQETQYF | TGCGCCAGCAGCTTGGCCGGCCCCGGGATTCCCGTTCAAGAGACCCAGTACTTC
. | TRBJ1-2 | TRBV9 | . | CASSPWGASGYTF | TGTGCCAGCAGCCCCTGGGGGGCTAGTGGCTACACCTTC
. | TRBJ1-2 | TRBV7-2 | . | CASSPQVNYGYTF | TGTGCCAGCAGCCCCCAGGTTAACTATGGCTACACCTTC
. | TRBJ1-4 | TRBV9 | . | CASSPYVGGGSNEKLFF | TGTGCCAGCAGCCCCTATGTCGGGGGAGGGTCTAATGAAAAACTGTTTTTT
. | TRBJ1-3 | TRBV6-5 | . | CASSYSDVPGNTIYF | TGTGCCAGCAGTTACTCCGACGTTCCTGGAAACACCATATATTTT
. | TRBJ1-2 | TRBV19 | . | CASTTANYGYTF | TGTGCCAGCACTACAGCTAACTATGGCTACACCTTC
. | TRBJ2-1 | TRBV5-5 | . | CASCFGDHNEQFF | TGTGCCAGTTGTTTCGGGGACCACAATGAGCAGTTCTTC